This TCR beta chain was recovered during a study of control samples from healthy donors and cancer patients. Sequencing was performed with immunoSEQ multiplex PCR; in TCRdb, only in-frame clones are kept and a portion is missing. The sample records some 150,000 clones, 90% to 95% being singletons. The sequence was collected from a man between 60 and 75 years old with colorectal cancer. Sequencing was carried out using PBMCs.

The CDR3 spells CASSPPIAEGILANYGYTF. CDR3 DNA: TGTGCCAGCTCACCACCGATAGCTGAAGGGATTCTAGCTAACTATGGCTACACCTTC. The rearrangement uses TRBV18 and TRBJ1-2; D gene ambiguous. Germline-derived CDR1 and CDR2 are KGHSH and LQKENI. V lost 0 bases to trimming and J lost 0 bases, with 20 bases between them. This CDR3 comprises 19 residues.